The 32 T cell receptor beta chains below were found in one sample sequenced in a study of blood T cell repertoires in COVID-19. Here immunoSEQ multiplex PCR was the method, and the copy in TCRdb shows in-frame clones only, minus some. Among approximately 250,000 clones, over 75% were seen once, and the ten largest hold around 9.2%. The sequencing input was peripheral blood. The receptors originated from a human donor in a cohort sampled during active COVID-19.

The gene calls are TRBV4-1 and TRBJ1-2; 8 bases align to TRBD1. Per the germline V gene, CDR1 is MGHRA and CDR2 is YSYEKL. V dropped 1 base and J dropped 3; count of bases not matched to a gene: 7. The CDR3 consists of 16 residues. The DNA for the CDR3 is TGCGCCAGCAGCCAAGTCTCAGGGGGCGCGGACTATGGCTACACCTTC. This codes for CASSQVSGGADYGYTF.

This clone was counted only a few times. Other nucleotide sequences in the sample specify the same CDR3. The chain links TRBV5-1 to TRBJ2-4; a possible D gene is TRBD2 (6 bases). Per germline, CDR1 SGHRS and CDR2 YFSETQ. The V end was cut by 0 bases, the J end by 0 bases, with 10 bases between. The CDR3 sequence is 16 residues long. For the CDR3, the DNA is TGCGCCAGCAGCTTGGCGGCCGGGGGAGCCAAAAACATTCAGTACTTC. Translating gives CASSLAAGGAKNIQYF.

A few counts support this clone. The chain combines TRBV4-2 with TRBJ2-3, with D perhaps TRBD2 (5 bases). The CDR3 extends over 18 amino acids. The V and J ends lost 0 bases and 3 bases respectively, with 19 bases between them. Germline lookup yields CDR1 LGHNA and CDR2 YNFKEQ. CDR3 in amino acids: CASSQEWSGDLRTDTQYF. CDR3 nucleotides: TGTGCCAGCAGCCAAGAGTGGTCCGGGGATCTCAGGACAGATACGCAGTATTTT.

The rearrangement links TRBV6-5 to TRBJ2-3; TRBD2 agrees at 7 bases. Germline V gene data show CDR1 as MNHEY and CDR2 as SVGAGI. The trim removed 8 bases at V and 4 bases at J, leaving 9 bases unmatched. The CDR3 is made up of 14 amino acids. The CDR3 coding sequence is TGTGCCAGCCAACTAGCGCCGAGCGCAGATACGCAGTATTTT. It specifies CASQLAPSADTQYF.

The V call is TRBV14, the J call TRBJ2-7; 10 bases fit TRBD2. CDR3 length: 17 residues. Germline assignment: CDR1 SGHDN and CDR2 FVKESK. J was trimmed by 5 bases and V by 1 base; bases with no gene match: 11. CDR3 in DNA: TGTGCCAGCAGCCAAGCAGATCGACTAGCGGGTTCCCACGAGCAGTACTTC. Translating gives CASSQADRLAGSHEQYF.

The V and J genes are TRBV15 and TRBJ2-3; D ambiguous. The CDR3 consists of 13 residues. Trimming took 2 bases from V and 0 from J, leaving 3 bases between them. Germline CDR1 LNHNV, CDR2 YYDKDF (reference sequence). The CDR3 region is CATSRQSTDTQYF. CDR3 DNA: TGTGCCACCAGCAGACAGAGCACAGATACGCAGTATTTT.

This clone was observed a single time. The J gene is TRBJ1-2, the V gene TRBV19; 7 bases agree with TRBD1. The CDR3 runs 15 residues. The V and J ends lost 5 bases and 5 bases, in that order; junction bases with no gene match: 11. The germline V gene encodes CDR1 LNHDA and CDR2 SQIVND (reference sequence). CDR3 in DNA: TGTGCCAGTAGTCCAAGGGGGCGCCAGGGGTATGGCTACACCTTC. Its translation: CASSPRGRQGYGYTF.

The rearrangement links TRBV10-1 to TRBJ2-1, with 14 bases lining up with TRBD2. Germline assignment: CDR1 WNHNN and CDR2 SYGVQD (reference sequence). The CDR3 consists of 18 residues. V shed 6 bases, J shed 1 base, and the junction held 8 bases outside the gene matches. This CDR3 reads CASSPLGLAGVSYNEQFF. DNA for the CDR3: TGCGCCAGCAGCCCCTTGGGACTAGCGGGAGTTTCCTACAATGAGCAGTTCTTC.

The chain recombines TRBV5-1 with TRBJ1-4, with 9 bases aligning to TRBD1. Germline loops: CDR1 SGHRS, CDR2 YFSETQ. The CDR3 extends over 16 amino acids. V dropped 0 bases and J dropped 4; count of bases not matched to a gene: 4. The CDR3 coding sequence is TGCGCCAGCAGCTTGGTTTCGGGACAGGGTAATGAAAAACTGTTTTTT. It is translated as CASSLVSGQGNEKLFF.

The chain employs TRBV12-3 or TRBV12-4 and TRBJ2-7; no clear D gene. Trimming took off 3 bases at V and 2 bases at J, with 8 bases between the two ends. This CDR3 comprises 13 residues. CDR3 in DNA: TGTGCCAGCAGTTTGACAAATACCTACGAGCAGTACTTC. Its protein product is CASSLTNTYEQYF.

The sample holds a few counts of this clone. The chain joins TRBV5-1 to TRBJ2-7, with D possibly matching TRBD1 (6 bases). This CDR3 region has 14 residues. Trimming left V 0 bases short and J 1 base short, with 8 bases between. Looked up from germline, CDR1 is SGHRS and CDR2 is YFSETQ. This chain's CDR3 is CASSLVQGSYEQYF. CDR3 in DNA: TGCGCCAGCAGCTTGGTACAGGGTTCCTACGAGCAGTACTTC.

The CDR3 loop is CASSIRSGGVNSNYGYTF. In DNA, the CDR3 is TGTGCCAGTAGTATAAGGAGTGGAGGTGTTAACTCTAACTATGGCTACACCTTC. J is TRBJ1-2 and V is TRBV19; D is ambiguous. Germline lookup yields CDR1 LNHDA and CDR2 SQIVND (reference sequence). The CDR3 is made up of 18 amino acids. Trimming left V 2 bases short and J 0 bases short, with 19 bases between.

This clone was detected only once. The chain has TRBV3-1 (or the pseudogene TRBV3-2) and TRBJ2-3, with 9 bases identical to TRBD1. Germline values: CDR1 LGHDT, CDR2 YNNKEL (reference sequence). J gave up 4 bases and V 4 bases, and 6 bases lay outside the gene matches. The CDR3 has 15 residues. As DNA, the CDR3 is TGTGCCAGCAGCCGTCCCGGGACAGGGCCAGATACGCAGTATTTT. Residues: CASSRPGTGPDTQYF.

The genes are TRBV28 and TRBJ2-5; TRBD1 matches 7 bases. V trimming: 6 bases; J trimming: 3 bases; junction bases outside the gene matches: 7. Germline V gene data show CDR1 as MDHEN and CDR2 as SYDVKM. This CDR3 comprises 14 residues. The CDR3 DNA reads TGTGCCAGCAGCCCGACAGGGTGGGAAGAGACCCAGTACTTC. Amino acids: CASSPTGWEETQYF.

The chain links TRBV18 to TRBJ1-5; a weak D match, TRBD1 (6 bases). Germline V gene sequence: CDR1 KGHSH, CDR2 LQKENI. The CDR3 sequence is 15 residues long. Trimming shortened V by 5 bases and J by 0 bases, and 11 bases separated the two germline ends. The CDR3 nucleotides read TGTGCCAGCTCATCCTCGGACAGTAGCAATCAGCCCCAGCATTTT. Translated: CASSSSDSSNQPQHF.

The chain carries TRBV10-3 and TRBJ2-2; D is uncertain. V was clipped by 10 bases and J by 0 bases, with 15 bases between them. This CDR3 region has 15 residues. Germline assignment: CDR1 ENHRY and CDR2 SYGVKD. The CDR3 sequence is CATSPGQPNTGELFF. Written as DNA, the CDR3 is TGTGCCACCAGCCCTGGGCAGCCGAACACCGGGGAGCTGTTTTTT.

As to this clone: This specimen includes other DNA sequences encoding the same CDR3. The chain joins TRBV5-8 to TRBJ2-2; 7 bases fit TRBD1. The V gene end was trimmed by 3 bases and the J gene end by 0 bases; junction bases not matched to a gene: 5. Germline CDR1 reads SGHTS; CDR2 reads YDEGEE. CDR3 length: 16 amino acids. This chain's CDR3 is CASSSSGTANTGELFF. CDR3 nucleotide sequence: TGTGCCAGCAGCTCATCCGGGACAGCGAACACCGGGGAGCTGTTTTTT. Complete variable domain (other parts from reference TRBV5-8 and TRBJ2-2): EAGVTQSPTHLIKTRGQQATLRCSPISGHTSVYWYQQALGLGLQFLLWYDEGEERNRGNFPPRFSGRQFPNYSSELNVNALELEDSALYLCASSSSGTANTGELFFGEGSRLTVL.

This clone was recorded a few times. V gene TRBV4-2 combines with J gene TRBJ2-2; D might be TRBD1 (6 bases). V was shortened by 0 bases and J by 1 base, with 12 bases between the two germline ends. Looked up from germline, CDR1 is LGHNA and CDR2 is YNFKEQ. CDR3 size: 17 residues. CDR3 bases: TGTGCCAGCAGCCAAGATAATTGGGGGCAGAACACCGGGGAGCTGTTTTTT. Protein product: CASSQDNWGQNTGELFF.

This chain links TRBV19 with TRBJ1-2; D is possibly TRBD1 (5 bases). The CDR3 extends over 11 amino acids. The germline V gene encodes CDR1 LNHDA and CDR2 SQIVND (reference sequence). Trimming removed 11 bases at V and 7 bases at J, with 14 bases between. DNA of the CDR3: TGTGCCTCGAAATTGGGGGGTGGCTACACCTTC. It encodes CASKLGGGYTF.

The chain is built from TRBV4-2 and TRBJ2-7, with TRBD1 as a possible D gene (6 bases). The germline gives CDR1 LGHNA, CDR2 YNFKEQ. The CDR3 consists of 15 residues. With 5 bases removed from V and 3 bases from J, the gap between germline ends came to 17 bases. This CDR3 reads CASSAQGSGLYEQYF. DNA of the CDR3: TGTGCCAGCAGCGCACAGGGTTCGGGCCTCTACGAGCAGTACTTC.

The CDR3 sequence is CASSITSGGYSYEQYF. The CDR3 DNA reads as TGTGCCAGCAGCATAACTAGCGGGGGGTACTCCTACGAGCAGTACTTC. The chain employs TRBV7-2 and TRBJ2-7; 12 bases fit TRBD2. The CDR3 is 16 amino acids. Losses at the gene ends were 5 bases for V and 0 bases for J; bases not matched to a gene: 5. The germline V gene encodes CDR1 SGHTA and CDR2 FQGNSA.

About this clone itself: An end of the junction does not agree with germline; a read error may underlie this. The gene calls are TRBV5-4 and TRBJ2-1; 12 bases are shared with TRBD2. The CDR3 runs to 14 residues. In germline, CDR1 is SGHNT, CDR2 YYREEE (reference sequence). This CDR3 is CATRLLAGGDEQLF. The CDR3 coding sequence is TGTGCCACCCGCTTACTAGCGGGAGGAGATGAGCAGCTCTTC. Looking up the rest from reference TRBV5-4 and TRBJ2-1 gives the full variable domain: ETGVTQSPTHLIKTRGQQVTLRCSSQSGHNTVSWYQQALGQGPQFIFQYYREEENGRGNFPPRFSGLQFPNYSSELNVNALELDDSALYLCATRLLAGGDEQLFGPGTRLTVL.

The rearrangement uses TRBV5-1 and TRBJ1-1, with 8 bases identical to TRBD1. The ends lost 2 bases at V and 8 bases at J; junction bases unmatched: 17. CDR3 length: 17 amino acids. The germline CDR1 and CDR2 sequences are SGHRS and YFSETQ. CDR3 region: CASSLPGTGIYPREAFF. As DNA, the CDR3 is TGCGCCAGCAGCTTACCCGGGACAGGAATTTACCCCCGGGAAGCTTTCTTT.

The J gene is TRBJ2-7, the V gene TRBV2; 7 nucleotides line up with TRBD1. Germline V CDR1 and CDR2: SNHLY, FYNNEI. J lost 7 bases, V lost 5 bases, and 8 bases had no gene match. The CDR3 loop spans 13 amino acids. The DNA for the CDR3 is TGTGCCAGCAGTTATCCGGGACAGCGGGAGCAGTACTTC. It specifies CASSYPGQREQYF.

The gene calls are TRBV5-1 and TRBJ2-5, with TRBD1 matching over 9 bases. The CDR3 is made up of 14 amino acids. Germline V gene lookup returns CDR1 SGHRS and CDR2 YFSETQ. Germline trimming cut 2 bases from V and 1 base from J; bases unmatched to any gene: 0. CDR3 sequence reads: CASSLQGAQETQYF. CDR3 bases: TGCGCCAGCAGCTTACAGGGGGCCCAAGAGACCCAGTACTTC.

V and J are TRBV20-1 and TRBJ2-5; the D gene is possibly TRBD1 (6 bases). The CDR3 length is 10 residues. Germline CDR1 is DFQATT and CDR2 is SNEGSKA (reference sequence). Trimming removed 7 bases from V and 4 bases from J, with 7 bases in between. The CDR3 nucleotides are TGCAGTGGAGGGGGAGAGACCCAGTACTTC. Translating gives CSGGGETQYF.

This sequence joins TRBV27 and TRBJ1-6, with TRBD1 matching 9 bases. The V gene end was trimmed by 6 bases and the J gene end by 2 bases; junction bases not matched to a gene: 2. This CDR3 contains 15 residues. Per the germline V gene, CDR1 is MNHEY and CDR2 is SMNVEV (reference sequence). The CDR3 bases are TGTGCCAGCAGAACAGGGGGCGCCTATAATTCACCCCTCCACTTT. Its translation is CASRTGGAYNSPLHF.

The table lists this clone with a few counts. V and J are TRBV6-1 and TRBJ1-2, with D uncertain. Germline lookup yields CDR1 MNHNS and CDR2 SASEGT. There are 13 residues in the CDR3. Trimming shortened V by 1 base and J by 8 bases, and 11 bases separated the two germline ends. The CDR3 sequence is CASSEEQFLGYTF. DNA for the CDR3: TGTGCCAGCAGTGAAGAACAATTCCTCGGCTACACCTTC.

The chain links TRBV7-3 to TRBJ2-5; 7 bases match TRBD2. CDR1 and CDR2 from the germline V gene are SGHTA and FQGTGA. Trimming at V came to 0 bases and at J to 5 bases, leaving 6 bases not matched to a gene. The CDR3 totals 15 residues. In nucleotides, the CDR3 is TGTGCCAGCAGCTTAACGGCGGGAGTCCGGGAGACCCAGTACTTC. This gives the protein CASSLTAGVRETQYF.

The chain couples TRBV5-1 to TRBJ2-5; TRBD1 aligns across 7 bases. The germline gives CDR1 SGHRS, CDR2 YFSETQ. V dropped 6 bases and J dropped 4; count of bases not matched to a gene: 6. The CDR3 has 13 residues. The CDR3 DNA follows: TGCGCCAGCAAGACAGGGTCCTTAGAGACCCAGTACTTC. Protein sequence: CASKTGSLETQYF.

This chain uses TRBV6-5 with TRBJ1-4; tentative D call: TRBD1 (6 bases). This CDR3 contains 15 residues. Looked up from germline, CDR1 is MNHEY and CDR2 is SVGAGI. Trimming left V 4 bases short and J 8 bases short, with 17 bases between. The CDR3 region has the DNA TGTGCCAGCAGTTTCCAACAGGGCTTGGGAGAAAAACTGTTTTTT. As protein: CASSFQQGLGEKLFF.

This chain joins TRBV6-5 and TRBJ1-3, with unresolved D. V lost 6 bases and J 4 bases, leaving 13 bases between the germline ends. Germline assignment: CDR1 MNHEY and CDR2 SVGAGI. The CDR3 is 14 amino acids. As DNA, the CDR3 is TGTGCCAGCAGGCAGATATCTTCCGGAAACACCATATATTTT. This encodes CASRQISSGNTIYF.